This passage covers 2 T cell receptor beta chains from one sample sequenced in a study of shared clonotypes between healthy human individuals. TCRdb's copy holds only in-frame clones and misses some; the assay was immunoSEQ multiplex PCR. The data show 2 million to 2.5 million clones, roughly 95% seen once. The specimen was naive CD4+ T cells sorted from blood. Stated subset: CD45RA+ positively selected. These receptors came from a man between 18 and 29 years old in good health.

The chain joins TRBV2 to TRBJ1-5; 8 bases match TRBD1. The CDR3 has 20 amino acids. Germline CDR1 SNHLY, CDR2 FYNNEI. The junction had 17 bases not matched to a gene; V was cut back by 4 bases and J by 0 bases. The CDR3 DNA is TGTGCCAGCAGTGCCCCAGGCGGGCAGGGGGCGAGAAATAGCAATCAGCCCCAGCATTTT. Protein product: CASSAPGGQGARNSNQPQHF.

The chain employs TRBV15 and TRBJ1-6; D is undetermined. The CDR3 runs to 17 residues. CDR1 LNHNV and CDR2 YYDKDF come from the germline V gene (reference sequence). V dropped 0 bases and J dropped 0 bases, with 9 bases sitting between them. This CDR3 is CATSRDLLSSYNSPLHF. The CDR3, as DNA: TGTGCCACCAGCAGAGATCTGTTGAGCTCCTATAATTCACCCCTCCACTTT.